These 7 T cell receptor beta chains came from one sample sequenced in a study of control samples from healthy donors and cancer patients. Clones were read by immunoSEQ multiplex PCR, and TCRdb kept only the in-frame ones, dropping some. Of just under 75,000 clones detected, approximately 84% appear once; the ten largest clones hold 4%. Sequenced material: blood. The receptors derive from a woman aged 45-60 years in good health.

The CDR3 spells CASSLGYLGTDYGYTF. In DNA, the CDR3 is TGTGCCAGCAGCTTAGGGTATTTGGGGACGGATTATGGCTACACCTTC. The rearrangement joins TRBV7-2 to TRBJ1-2; the D gene is possibly TRBD1 (5 bases). Trimming cost V 1 base and J 5 bases, with 17 bases left between them. The germline gives CDR1 SGHTA, CDR2 FQGNSA. The CDR3 sequence is 16 residues long.

This sequence joins TRBV6-5 and TRBJ1-1; D unresolved. Germline CDR1 is MNHEY and CDR2 is SVGAGI. This CDR3 region has 16 residues. Trimming removed 0 bases at V and 2 bases at J, with 13 bases between. The CDR3 is CASSYSQIPTNTEAFF. In nucleotides, the CDR3 is TGTGCCAGCAGTTACTCTCAGATACCGACTAACACTGAAGCTTTCTTT.

The gene calls are TRBV19 and TRBJ2-3, with 7 bases aligning to TRBD2. The CDR3 has 14 amino acids. Germline V CDR1 and CDR2: LNHDA, SQIVND (reference sequence). With V trimmed by 5 bases and J by 4 bases, 6 bases remained unmatched. CDR3 sequence (DNA): TGTGCCAGTAGTCCGGCGGGAGTGGCAGATACGCAGTATTTT. Protein product: CASSPAGVADTQYF.

The rearrangement links TRBV5-4 to TRBJ2-1, with no clear D. In germline, CDR1 is SGHNT, CDR2 YYREEE (reference sequence). V was clipped by 1 base and J by 7 bases, with 6 bases between them. There are 12 residues in the CDR3. The chain's CDR3 is CASSLWGNEQFF. CDR3 nucleotide sequence: TGTGCCAGCAGCTTGTGGGGAAATGAGCAGTTCTTC. The whole variable domain, filled in from reference TRBV5-4 and TRBJ2-1, reads ETGVTQSPTHLIKTRGQQVTLRCSSQSGHNTVSWYQQALGQGPQFIFQYYREEENGRGNFPPRFSGLQFPNYSSELNVNALELDDSALYLCASSLWGNEQFFGPGTRLTVL.

This clone was seen a handful of times. The chain is built from TRBV5-1 and TRBJ1-1, with D possibly matching TRBD1 (5 bases). V lost 1 base, J lost 7 bases, and 17 bases lay in between. Per the germline V gene, CDR1 is SGHRS and CDR2 is YFSETQ. The CDR3 is 15 amino acids. The CDR3 DNA reads TGCGCCAGCAGCTTGCTAGGCACGGGGGGTCGTGAAGCTTTCTTT. Its protein product is CASSLLGTGGREAFF.

The V call is TRBV15, the J call TRBJ2-1; 9 nucleotides match TRBD2. V gave up 8 bases and J gave up 10 bases; unmatched junction bases: 6. CDR3 length: 12 residues. Germline V gene sequence: CDR1 LNHNV, CDR2 YYDKDF (reference sequence). CDR3 region: CATDRGGGEQFF. The CDR3, as DNA: TGTGCCACCGACCGCGGGGGGGGCGAGCAGTTCTTC.

This rearrangement joins TRBV2 to TRBJ2-7; 7 bases line up with TRBD1. Trimming cost V 7 bases and J 0 bases; bases outside gene matches: 9. This CDR3 is 15 amino acids long. CDR1 and CDR2 from the germline V gene are SNHLY and FYNNEI. CDR3 DNA: TGTGCCAGCAATATAGACAGGGTTTTCTCCTACGAGCAGTACTTC. This translates into CASNIDRVFSYEQYF.